A single sample gave rise to the 16 T cell receptor beta chains below, sequenced in a study of shared clonotypes between healthy human individuals. Profiled with immunoSEQ multiplex PCR; TCRdb holds only in-frame clones, not every one. The sample lists 2.3 million or so clones; approximately 95% were seen once. Sequencing used naive CD4+ T cells from PBMCs. Described subset: CD45RA+ positively selected. Receptors originate from a man aged 18 to 35 in good health. Some clones in this sample may be carry-over from other donors' samples.

Points on this clone: This sample includes further DNA sequences coding for the same CDR3. This sequence joins TRBV30 and TRBJ2-7; D is possibly TRBD2 (6 bases). CDR3 length: 11 amino acids. The germline gives CDR1 GTSNPN, CDR2 SVGIG (reference sequence). The V end was cut by 1 base, the J end by 6 bases, with 7 bases between. The chain's CDR3 is CAWSGGVEQYF. The CDR3 DNA reads TGTGCCTGGAGTGGGGGGGTCGAGCAGTACTTC. Variable domain in full (rest from reference TRBV30 and TRBJ2-7): SQTIHQWPATLVQPVGSPLSLECTVEGTSNPNLYWYRQAAGRGLQLLFYSVGIGQISSEVPQNLSASRPQDRQFILSSKKLLLSDSGFYLCAWSGGVEQYFGPGTRLTVT.

As regards this clone: Its ends do not fully match the called genes, so a read error is possible. The chain joins TRBV28 to TRBJ2-2; the D is unclear. The CDR3 loop spans 11 amino acids. Germline CDR1 is MDHEN and CDR2 is SYDVKM. The CDR3 DNA sequence: TGTGCCATCAGTACGGCCGGGGAGCTGTTTTTT. The encoded protein is CAISTAGELFF.

The rearrangement uses TRBV28 and TRBJ2-7; perhaps TRBD1 as D (5 bases). Per the germline V gene, CDR1 is MDHEN and CDR2 is SYDVKM. The CDR3 runs 16 residues. V lost 6 bases to trimming and J lost 4 bases, with 22 bases between them. The CDR3 spells CASSTLRSRVVYEQYF. The DNA for the CDR3 is TGTGCCAGCAGCACTCTTCGGAGCAGGGTCGTTTACGAGCAGTACTTC.

V and J are TRBV7-9 and TRBJ2-4; no firm D call. Trimming shortened V by 2 bases and J by 8 bases, and 10 bases separated the two germline ends. This CDR3 region has 13 residues. Germline CDR1 reads SEHNR; CDR2 reads FQNEAQ (reference sequence). As DNA, the CDR3 is TGTGCCAGCAGCTTATTAGGACGGGACATTCAGTACTTC. This codes for CASSLLGRDIQYF.

In DNA form, the CDR3 reads TGTGCCAGCAGCAGGGCGGGACCAGAGACCCAGTACTTC. Protein product: CASSRAGPETQYF. The chain joins TRBV5-4 to TRBJ2-5; D might be TRBD2 (6 bases). The length of the CDR3 is 13 residues. The germline CDR1 and CDR2 sequences are SGHNT and YYREEE (reference sequence). The V end lost 4 bases, the J end lost 4 bases, and 11 bases lay between the germline ends.

The chain recombines TRBV7-3 with TRBJ2-1; D is ambiguous. CDR3 length: 13 residues. The germline V gene has CDR1 SGHTA and CDR2 FQGTGA. V was trimmed by 5 bases and J by 5 bases, leaving 10 bases between them. CDR3 nucleotides: TGTGCCAGCAGCGTTAACCAAGACAATGAGCAGTTCTTC. Its translation is CASSVNQDNEQFF.

This chain links TRBV29-1 with TRBJ2-1; D ambiguous. Trimming took off 8 bases at V and 5 bases at J, with 13 bases between the two ends. This CDR3 region has 12 residues. Per germline, CDR1 SQVTM and CDR2 ANQGSEA. The CDR3 DNA sequence: TGCAGCTCGGCAGCATACCACAATGAGCAGTTCTTC. Its protein is CSSAAYHNEQFF.

J is TRBJ1-1 and V is TRBV7-8, with 9 bases lining up with TRBD1. Germline V lookup: CDR1 SGHVS, CDR2 FQNEAQ. Trimming removed 5 bases from V and 4 bases from J; junction bases left unmatched: 11. CDR3 length: 16 amino acids. CDR3 protein: CASSPFRDRVSTEAFF. The CDR3 DNA reads TGTGCCAGCAGCCCATTCCGGGACAGGGTAAGCACTGAAGCTTTCTTT.

This chain uses TRBV28 with TRBJ2-5, with a tentative D call TRBD1 (6 bases). Germline V gene data show CDR1 as MDHEN and CDR2 as SYDVKM. Trimming left V 6 bases short and J 5 bases short, with 16 bases between. There are 14 residues in the CDR3. The CDR3 reads CASSPYREGETQYF. The CDR3 DNA is TGTGCCAGCAGCCCTTACAGGGAAGGGGAGACCCAGTACTTC.

This clone was detected a few times. This rearrangement joins TRBV30 to TRBJ1-5; no reliable D call. Germline CDR1 reads GTSNPN; CDR2 reads SVGIG (reference sequence). The CDR3 sequence is 15 residues long. The ends were cut back, 3 bases at V and 0 bases at J, with 12 bases in the middle. The CDR3 loop reads CAWSPSGSSNQPQHF. The CDR3 DNA reads as TGTGCCTGGAGCCCGTCGGGTTCTAGCAATCAGCCCCAGCATTTT.

The chain combines TRBV5-1 with TRBJ2-5, with D possibly being TRBD2 (5 bases). This CDR3 is 14 amino acids long. V lost 4 bases to trimming and J lost 5 bases, with 15 bases between them. In germline, CDR1 is SGHRS, CDR2 YFSETQ. The CDR3 is CASSLWGVYETQYF. CDR3 bases: TGCGCCAGCAGCCTGTGGGGAGTATATGAGACCCAGTACTTC. Full variable domain (rest looked up from reference TRBV5-1 and TRBJ2-5): KAGVTQTPRYLIKTRGQQVTLSCSPISGHRSVSWYQQTPGQGLQFLFEYFSETQRNKGNFPGRFSGRQFSNSRSEMNVSTLELGDSALYLCASSLWGVYETQYFGPGTRLLVL.

The chain links TRBV7-2 to TRBJ2-5; D is possibly TRBD2 (5 bases). Trimming shortened V by 5 bases and J by 2 bases, and 12 bases separated the two germline ends. The germline V gene encodes CDR1 SGHTA and CDR2 FQGNSA. There are 14 residues in the CDR3. The CDR3 DNA reads as TGTGCCAGCAGCATACCGGGATTACAAGAGACCCAGTACTTC. It is translated as CASSIPGLQETQYF.

The V gene is TRBV28, the J gene TRBJ1-2; 8 bases line up with TRBD1. CDR1 and CDR2 from the germline V gene are MDHEN and SYDVKM. V lost 6 bases, J lost 4 bases, and 7 bases stayed unmatched. This CDR3 has 14 residues. The CDR3 DNA sequence: TGTGCCAGCAGACTGAACAGGGGGGGCTATGGCTACACCTTC. It is translated as CASRLNRGGYGYTF.

V and J are TRBV4-2 and TRBJ2-2; D not resolved. Germline CDR1 reads LGHNA; CDR2 reads YNFKEQ. This CDR3 spans 16 amino acids. V gave up 4 bases and J gave up 0 bases, with 12 bases separating them. The CDR3 is CASSRERRTNTGELFF. Here the CDR3 DNA reads TGTGCCAGCAGCCGAGAGCGACGGACGAACACCGGGGAGCTGTTTTTT.

The V and J genes are TRBV7-3 and TRBJ2-3, with D unresolved. Trimming shortened V by 5 bases and J by 0 bases, and 9 bases separated the two germline ends. The CDR3 loop spans 14 amino acids. Germline CDR1 is SGHTA and CDR2 is FQGTGA. CDR3 in amino acids: CASSEQTSTDTQYF. For the CDR3, the DNA is TGTGCCAGCAGCGAACAAACTAGCACAGATACGCAGTATTTT. The full variable domain, with the rest looked up from reference TRBV7-3 and TRBJ2-3, is GAGVSQTPSNKVTEKGKYVELRCDPISGHTALYWYRQSLGQGPEFLIYFQGTGAADDSGLPNDRFFAVRPEGSVSTLKIQRTERGDSAVYLCASSEQTSTDTQYFGPGTRLTVL.

Concerning this clone: This same CDR3 is encoded by further DNA sequences in the sample. The V and J genes are TRBV6-6 and TRBJ2-7, with 12 bases that match TRBD2. This CDR3 has 14 amino acids. V trimming: 6 bases; J trimming: 0 bases; junction bases outside the gene matches: 0. Per the germline V gene, CDR1 is MNHNY and CDR2 is SVGAGI (reference sequence). This chain's CDR3 is CASRGLAGSYEQYF. In DNA form, the CDR3 reads TGTGCCAGCAGGGGACTAGCGGGCTCCTACGAGCAGTACTTC.